Listed below are T cell receptor beta chains from one sample, sequenced in a study of blood T cell repertoires in COVID-19. The protocol was immunoSEQ multiplex PCR, while the TCRdb copy is restricted to in-frame clones and leaves out a portion. This table holds around 150,000 clones, 76% found once. Sequencing was done on a sample of peripheral blood. The receptors come from a woman of 80 years or more with active or convalescent COVID-19. Each CDR3 is given with its conserved first and last residue.

V gene	J gene	CDR3 length	CDR3 protein
TRBV7-2	TRBJ1-2	12	CASSHDKNGYTF
TRBV7-9	TRBJ2-1	13	CASSWGVRNEQFF
TRBV29-1	TRBJ2-5	12	CSARGSEETQYF
TRBV5-1	TRBJ1-2	15	CASSLDTGKGDGYTF
TRBV4-1	TRBJ2-3	16	CASSQGGGFYTDTQYF
TRBV6-5	TRBJ2-2	14	CASRDRDRTGELFF
TRBV7-8	TRBJ2-7	13	CASSLDSPYEQYF
TRBV7-2	TRBJ1-6	14	CASSQETGGLPLHF
TRBV19	TRBJ1-1	14	CASSAEGPNTEAFF
TRBV20-1	TRBJ1-1	10	CSPEGATAFF
TRBV7-9	TRBJ2-5	17	CASSSRAGMDRGETQYF
TRBV4-3	TRBJ2-3	19	CASSQDYRGDTYHTDTQYF
TRBV5-1	TRBJ1-2	15	CASKTRTGALLGYTF